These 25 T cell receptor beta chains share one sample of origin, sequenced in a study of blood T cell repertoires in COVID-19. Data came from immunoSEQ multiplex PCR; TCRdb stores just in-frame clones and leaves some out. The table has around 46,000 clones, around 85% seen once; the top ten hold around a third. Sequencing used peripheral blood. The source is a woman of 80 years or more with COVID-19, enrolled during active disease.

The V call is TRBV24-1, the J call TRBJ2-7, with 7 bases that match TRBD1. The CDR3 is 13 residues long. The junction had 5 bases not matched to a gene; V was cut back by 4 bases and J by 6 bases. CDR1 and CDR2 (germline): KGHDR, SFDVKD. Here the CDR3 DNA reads TGTGCCACCAGTGACACTACAGGGGTCGAGCAGTACTTC. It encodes CATSDTTGVEQYF.

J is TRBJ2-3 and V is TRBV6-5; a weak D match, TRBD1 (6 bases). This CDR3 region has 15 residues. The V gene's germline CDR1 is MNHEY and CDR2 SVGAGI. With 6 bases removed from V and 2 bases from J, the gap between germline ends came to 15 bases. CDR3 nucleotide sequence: TGTGCCAGCAGATCGGGACACCTCTACACAGATACGCAGTATTTT. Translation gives CASRSGHLYTDTQYF.

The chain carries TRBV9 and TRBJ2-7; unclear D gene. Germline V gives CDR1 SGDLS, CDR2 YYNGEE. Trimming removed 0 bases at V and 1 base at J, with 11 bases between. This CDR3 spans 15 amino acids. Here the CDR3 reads CASSVGGPGSYEQYF. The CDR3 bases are TGTGCCAGCAGCGTAGGAGGTCCCGGATCCTACGAGCAGTACTTC.

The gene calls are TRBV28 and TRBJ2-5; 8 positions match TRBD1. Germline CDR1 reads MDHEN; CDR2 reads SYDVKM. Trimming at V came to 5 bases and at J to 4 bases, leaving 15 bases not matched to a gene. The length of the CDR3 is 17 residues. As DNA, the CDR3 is TGTGCCAGCAGTCCCGCCGGTAGGACAGGGCCCCTAGAGACCCAGTACTTC. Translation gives CASSPAGRTGPLETQYF. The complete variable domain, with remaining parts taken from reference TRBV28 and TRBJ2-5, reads DVKVTQSSRYLVKRTGEKVFLECVQDMDHENMFWYRQDPGLGLRLIYFSYDVKMKEKGDIPEGYSVSREKKERFSLILESASTNQTSMYLCASSPAGRTGPLETQYFGPGTRLLVL.

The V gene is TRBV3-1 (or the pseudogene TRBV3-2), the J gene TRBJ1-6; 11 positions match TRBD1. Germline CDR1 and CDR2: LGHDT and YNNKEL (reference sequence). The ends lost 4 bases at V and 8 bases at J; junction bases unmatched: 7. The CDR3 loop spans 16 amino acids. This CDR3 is CASSLLGQGEDSPLHF. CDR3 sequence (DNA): TGTGCCAGCAGCCTTTTGGGACAGGGGGAGGATTCACCCCTCCACTTT.

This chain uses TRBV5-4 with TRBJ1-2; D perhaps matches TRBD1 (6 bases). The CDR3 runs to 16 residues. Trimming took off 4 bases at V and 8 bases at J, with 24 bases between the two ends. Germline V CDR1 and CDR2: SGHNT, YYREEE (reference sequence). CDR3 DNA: TGTGCCAGCAGCATCCCTGGACAGCGCACCGTAGAGGGCTACACCTTC. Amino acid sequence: CASSIPGQRTVEGYTF.

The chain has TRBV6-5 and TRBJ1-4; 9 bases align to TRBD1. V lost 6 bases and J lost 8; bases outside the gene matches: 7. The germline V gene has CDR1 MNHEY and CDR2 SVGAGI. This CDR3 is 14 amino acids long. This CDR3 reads CASRMDRGREKLFF. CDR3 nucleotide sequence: TGTGCCAGCAGGATGGACAGGGGTCGGGAAAAACTGTTTTTT.

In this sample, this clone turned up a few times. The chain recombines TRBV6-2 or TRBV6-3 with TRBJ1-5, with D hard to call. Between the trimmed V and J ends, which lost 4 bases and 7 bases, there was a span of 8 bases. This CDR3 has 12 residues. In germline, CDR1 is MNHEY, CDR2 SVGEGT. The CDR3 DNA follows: TGTGCCAGCAGTTTCCTCGAGCAGCCCCAGCATTTT. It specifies CASSFLEQPQHF.

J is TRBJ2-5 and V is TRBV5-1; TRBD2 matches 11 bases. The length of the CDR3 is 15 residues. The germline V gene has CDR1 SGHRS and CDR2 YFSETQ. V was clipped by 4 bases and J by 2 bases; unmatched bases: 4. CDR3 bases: TGCGCCAGCAGCCCGACTAGCGGGACTCAAGAGACCCAGTACTTC. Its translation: CASSPTSGTQETQYF.

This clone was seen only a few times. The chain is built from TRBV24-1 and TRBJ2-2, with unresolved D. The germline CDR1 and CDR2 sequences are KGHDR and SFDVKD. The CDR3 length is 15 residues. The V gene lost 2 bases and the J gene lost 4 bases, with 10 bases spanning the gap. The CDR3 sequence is CATSDSPYPTGELFF. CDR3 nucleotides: TGTGCCACCAGTGATTCCCCCTACCCCACCGGGGAGCTGTTTTTT.

CDR3: CATSRGGLAPLDEQFF. The CDR3 DNA sequence: TGTGCCACCAGCAGAGGGGGACTAGCGCCCCTTGATGAGCAGTTCTTC. This chain joins TRBV15 and TRBJ2-1, with 10 bases identical to TRBD2. CDR1 is LNHNV, CDR2 YYDKDF, per germline (reference sequence). V shed 1 base, J shed 8 bases, and the junction held 8 bases outside the gene matches. The CDR3 runs 16 residues.

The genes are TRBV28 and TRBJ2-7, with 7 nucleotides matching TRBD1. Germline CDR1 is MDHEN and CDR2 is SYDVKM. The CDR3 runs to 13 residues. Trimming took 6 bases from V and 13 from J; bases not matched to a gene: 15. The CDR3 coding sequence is TGTGCCAGCAGAGCTACAGGGGCGAAGGTGTTTTACTTC. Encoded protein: CASRATGAKVFYF.

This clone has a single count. CDR3 protein: CASSYYRGQETQYF. In nucleotides, the CDR3 is TGTGCCAGCAGTTACTACAGGGGGCAAGAGACCCAGTACTTC. V is TRBV6-2 or TRBV6-3 and J is TRBJ2-5; the match to TRBD1 covers 8 bases. Germline loops: CDR1 MNHEY, CDR2 SVGEGT. Trimming cost V 1 base and J 2 bases; bases outside gene matches: 0. This CDR3 is 14 amino acids long.

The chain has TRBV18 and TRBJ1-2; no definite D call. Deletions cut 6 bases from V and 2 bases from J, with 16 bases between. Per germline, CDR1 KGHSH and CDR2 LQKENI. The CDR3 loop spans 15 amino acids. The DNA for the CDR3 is TGTGCCAGCTCTCCCCTGGGAGGGAGAAACTATGGCTACACCTTC. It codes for CASSPLGGRNYGYTF.

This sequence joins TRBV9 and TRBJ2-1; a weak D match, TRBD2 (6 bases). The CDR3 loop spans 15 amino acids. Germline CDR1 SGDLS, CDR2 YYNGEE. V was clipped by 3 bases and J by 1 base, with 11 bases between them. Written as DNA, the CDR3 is TGTGCCAGCAGCGGCGGGACCGGGTCCTACAATGAGCAGTTCTTC. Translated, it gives CASSGGTGSYNEQFF.

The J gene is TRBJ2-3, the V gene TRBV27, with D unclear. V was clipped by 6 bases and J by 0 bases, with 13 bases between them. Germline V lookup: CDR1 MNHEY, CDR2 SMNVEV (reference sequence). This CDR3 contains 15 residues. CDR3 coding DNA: TGTGCCAGCAGCGGAGTGGCCCTTAGCACAGATACGCAGTATTTT. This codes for CASSGVALSTDTQYF.

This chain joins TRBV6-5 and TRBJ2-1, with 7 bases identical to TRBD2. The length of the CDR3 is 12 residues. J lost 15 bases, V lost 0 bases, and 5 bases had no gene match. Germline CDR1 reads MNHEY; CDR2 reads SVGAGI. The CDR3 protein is CASSYSTSPLFF. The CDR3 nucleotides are TGTGCCAGCAGTTACTCGACTAGCCCCTTGTTCTTC.

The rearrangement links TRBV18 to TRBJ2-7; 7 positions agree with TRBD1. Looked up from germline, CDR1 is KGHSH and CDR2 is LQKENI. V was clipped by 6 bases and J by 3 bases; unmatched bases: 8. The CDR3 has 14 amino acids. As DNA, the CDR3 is TGTGCCAGCTCGACAGGGAACCCCCTCTACGAGCAGTACTTC. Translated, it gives CASSTGNPLYEQYF.

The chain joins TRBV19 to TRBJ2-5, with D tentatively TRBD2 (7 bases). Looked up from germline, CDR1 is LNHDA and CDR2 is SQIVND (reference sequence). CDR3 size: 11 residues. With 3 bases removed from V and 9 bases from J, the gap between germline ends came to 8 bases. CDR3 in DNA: TGTGCCAGTAGTATCGGGGGGCCCCAGTACTTC. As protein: CASSIGGPQYF.

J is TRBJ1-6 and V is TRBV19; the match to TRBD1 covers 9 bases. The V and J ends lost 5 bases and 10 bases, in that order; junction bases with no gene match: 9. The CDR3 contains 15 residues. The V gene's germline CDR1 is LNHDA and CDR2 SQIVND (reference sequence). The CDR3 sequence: CASSLGGTGTSPLHF. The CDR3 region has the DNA TGTGCCAGTAGTTTGGGAGGGACAGGGACCTCACCCCTCCACTTT.

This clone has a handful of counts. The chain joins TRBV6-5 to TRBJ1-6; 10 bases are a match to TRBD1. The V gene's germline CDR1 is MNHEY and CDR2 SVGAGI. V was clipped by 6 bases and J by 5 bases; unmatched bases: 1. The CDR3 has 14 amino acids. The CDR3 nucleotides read TGTGCCAGCAGAGGGACAGGGGATAATTCACCCCTCCACTTT. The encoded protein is CASRGTGDNSPLHF.

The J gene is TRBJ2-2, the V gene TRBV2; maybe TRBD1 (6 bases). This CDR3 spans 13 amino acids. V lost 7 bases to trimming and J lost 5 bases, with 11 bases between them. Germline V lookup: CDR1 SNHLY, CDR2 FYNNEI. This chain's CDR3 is CASTSQGTGELFF. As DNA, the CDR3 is TGTGCCAGCACCTCACAGGGTACCGGGGAGCTGTTTTTT.

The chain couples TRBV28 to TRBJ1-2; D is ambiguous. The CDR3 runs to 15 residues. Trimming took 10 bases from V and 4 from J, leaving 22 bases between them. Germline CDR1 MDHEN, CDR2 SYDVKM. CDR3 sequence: CATLAPGRHSYGYTF. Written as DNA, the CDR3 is TGTGCCACCCTAGCCCCCGGACGGCATTCCTATGGCTACACCTTC.

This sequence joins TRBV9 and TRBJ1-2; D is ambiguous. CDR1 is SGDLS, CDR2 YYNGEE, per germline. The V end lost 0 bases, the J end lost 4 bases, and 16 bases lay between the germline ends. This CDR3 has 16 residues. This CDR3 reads CASSVATGPRAYGYTF. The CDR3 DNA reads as TGTGCCAGCAGCGTAGCTACTGGGCCGCGTGCCTATGGCTACACCTTC.

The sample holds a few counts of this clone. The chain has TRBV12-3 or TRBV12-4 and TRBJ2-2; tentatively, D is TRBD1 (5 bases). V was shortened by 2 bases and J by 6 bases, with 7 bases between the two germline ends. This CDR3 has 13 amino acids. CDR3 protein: CASSLPGSGELFF. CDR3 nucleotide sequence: TGTGCCAGCAGTTTACCAGGGTCCGGGGAGCTGTTTTTT.